This T cell receptor (beta chain) was captured in a study of T cell changes during pregnancy in multiple sclerosis. The CDR3 has 18 residues. V lost 4 bases and J lost 2; bases outside the gene matches: 10. Some clones are missing from TCRdb's copy, which holds only in-frame ones; the method was immunoSEQ multiplex PCR. Among approximately 43,000 clones listed, roughly 91% were seen once. The receptor was isolated from a female donor with multiple sclerosis, enrolled in a pregnancy study. The rearrangement joins TRBV5-7 to TRBJ2-2; TRBD2 matches 11 bases. TRBV5-7 qualifies as an ORF whose function is uncertain. This specimen consisted of CD8+ T cells from peripheral blood mononuclear cells, obtained in the first trimester of pregnancy. CDR3 coding DNA: TGTGCCAGCAGCAGCCCCTCCCTAGCGGGGGGAAACACCGGGGAGCTGTTTTTT. Translation: CASSSPSLAGGNTGELFF.